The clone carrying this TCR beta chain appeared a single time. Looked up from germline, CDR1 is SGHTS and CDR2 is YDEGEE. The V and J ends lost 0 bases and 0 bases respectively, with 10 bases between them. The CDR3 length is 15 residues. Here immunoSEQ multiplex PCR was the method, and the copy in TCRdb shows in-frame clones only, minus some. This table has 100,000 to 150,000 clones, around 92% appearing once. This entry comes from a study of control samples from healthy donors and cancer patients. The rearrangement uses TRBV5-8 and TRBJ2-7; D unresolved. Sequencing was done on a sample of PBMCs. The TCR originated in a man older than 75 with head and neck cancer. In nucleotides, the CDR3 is TGTGCCAGCAGCTTGGCAGTATTGAGCTCCTACGAGCAGTACTTC. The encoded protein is CASSLAVLSSYEQYF. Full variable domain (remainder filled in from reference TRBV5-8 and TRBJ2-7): EAGVTQSPTHLIKTRGQQATLRCSPISGHTSVYWYQQALGLGLQFLLWYDEGEERNRGNFPPRFSGRQFPNYSSELNVNALELEDSALYLCASSLAVLSSYEQYFGPGTRLTVT.